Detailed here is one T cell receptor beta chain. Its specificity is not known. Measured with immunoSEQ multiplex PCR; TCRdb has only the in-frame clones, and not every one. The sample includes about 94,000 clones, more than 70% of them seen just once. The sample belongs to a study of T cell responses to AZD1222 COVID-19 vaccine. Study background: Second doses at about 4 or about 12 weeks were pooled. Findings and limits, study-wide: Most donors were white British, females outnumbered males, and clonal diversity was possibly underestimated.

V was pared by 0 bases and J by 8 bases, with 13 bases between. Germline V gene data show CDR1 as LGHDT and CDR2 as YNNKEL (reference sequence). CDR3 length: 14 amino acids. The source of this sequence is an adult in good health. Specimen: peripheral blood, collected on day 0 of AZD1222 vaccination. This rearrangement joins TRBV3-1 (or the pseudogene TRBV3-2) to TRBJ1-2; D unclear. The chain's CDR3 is CASSQDLSYSGYTF. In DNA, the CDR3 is TGTGCCAGCAGCCAAGATCTGTCGTACAGCGGCTACACCTTC.